This T cell receptor beta chain was obtained from a study of blood T cell repertoires in COVID-19. Study overall: Collection of acute and convalescent COVID-19 samples took place in the United States, Italy and Spain.

Adults between about 18 and 95 years of age took part from about 24 US areas. Symptom resolution, clearance, or two negative PCRs marked donors in Cohort 3 as recovered. Profiled with immunoSEQ multiplex PCR; TCRdb holds only in-frame clones, not every one. The table has 250,000 or so clones, about nine tenths seen once. The CDR3 runs 17 residues. V gave up 0 bases and J gave up 2 bases; unmatched junction bases: 5. Germline lookup yields CDR1 SGHRS and CDR2 YFSETQ. The receptor's source is a middle-aged man who had recovered from COVID-19. This chain links TRBV5-1 with TRBJ2-3, with TRBD2 identical over 11 bases. Input material: PBMCs or T cells enriched from blood (not recorded which). Here the CDR3 DNA reads TGCGCCAGCAGCTTGGGACTAGCGGGGACCCTCACAGATACGCAGTATTTT. It specifies CASSLGLAGTLTDTQYF.